Below are 19 T cell receptor beta chains sequenced from a single sample in a study of blood T cells in healthy people across ages. Next came a second PCR, run for about 7 to 11 cycles, which used a sample-barcoded 5' primer along with a J-beta primer mix. TCRdb passed the 5' RACE reads through MiXCR, listing each CDR3 protein once. The sample lists roughly 1,300,000 distinct CDR3 sequences, 59% occurring once. Sequenced input: blood. All receptors come from a man between 18 and 35 years old in good health.

This sequence joins TRBV6-1 and TRBJ1-2, with a tentative D call TRBD1 (5 bases). The CDR3 spans 13 residues. Germline V gene lookup returns CDR1 MNHNS and CDR2 SASEGT. Trimming took 6 bases from V and 5 from J, leaving 13 bases between them. The CDR3 nucleotides read TGTGCCAGCAGGGAGACAGTATTTTATGGCTACACCTTC. This gives the protein CASRETVFYGYTF.

V gene TRBV11-2 combines with J gene TRBJ1-2; D remains unclear. Trimming took off 2 bases at V and 4 bases at J, with 11 bases between the two ends. Germline lookup yields CDR1 SGHAT and CDR2 FQNNGV. CDR3 length: 14 amino acids. The CDR3 DNA is TGTGCCAGCAGCTTATCCGCCCAGCTCTATGGCTACACCTTC. Its translation: CASSLSAQLYGYTF.

As concerns this clonotype: One end of the junction is discordant with germline, which a read error may explain. V usage is TRBV9 and J usage is TRBJ2-5; no clear D gene. Germline lookup yields CDR1 SGDLS and CDR2 YYNGEE. The CDR3 spans 13 residues. The DNA for the CDR3 is TGTGCCGGCAGCGTACTTGAGCGAGAGACCCAGTACTTC. Translating gives CAGSVLERETQYF.

The gene calls are TRBV10-3 and TRBJ1-2; D remains ambiguous. The CDR3 covers 15 residues. V gave up 1 base and J gave up 8 bases, with 17 bases separating them. Per the germline V gene, CDR1 is ENHRY and CDR2 is SYGVKD. The CDR3 reads CAISEFEGAASGYTF. The CDR3 nucleotides read TGTGCCATCAGTGAGTTTGAGGGTGCGGCGTCCGGCTACACCTTC.

J is TRBJ1-2 and V is TRBV28; a weak D match, TRBD1 (6 bases). CDR1 and CDR2 (germline): MDHEN, SYDVKM. Trimming stripped 3 bases from V and 5 bases from J, with 19 bases between. This CDR3 spans 16 amino acids. CDR3 in amino acids: CASSFDSRGGVYGYTF. The CDR3 DNA reads as TGTGCCAGCAGTTTTGATAGTAGGGGGGGGGTATATGGCTACACCTTC.

The CDR3 bases are TGCAGTGCTAGAGATCAGGGACAGGGGATACCCCAGCATTTT. Amino acid sequence: CSARDQGQGIPQHF. J is TRBJ1-5 and V is TRBV20-1, with 10 bases matching TRBD1. The CDR3 covers 14 residues. Germline CDR1 DFQATT, CDR2 SNEGSKA (reference sequence). V was clipped by 0 bases and J by 10 bases; unmatched bases: 6.

This clonotype was seen more than once but under ten times. The V call is TRBV6-5, the J call TRBJ2-6, with D possibly TRBD1 on 5 matching bases. CDR1 is MNHEY, CDR2 SVGAGI, per germline. The CDR3 is 16 residues long. Trimming took off 6 bases at V and 1 base at J, with 13 bases between the two ends. CDR3 coding DNA: TGTGCCAGCAGGCTAATCCAGGGATCTGGGGCCAACGTCCTGACTTTC. The encoded protein is CASRLIQGSGANVLTF.

The chain links TRBV15 to TRBJ1-2; D may be TRBD1 (6 bases). From germline, CDR1 is LNHNV and CDR2 YYDKDF (reference sequence). The CDR3 sequence is 16 residues long. Deletions cut 5 bases from V and 4 bases from J, with 20 bases between. CDR3 protein: CATSPLGAGKPYGYTF. DNA for the CDR3: TGTGCCACCAGCCCTCTGGGGGCAGGCAAGCCCTATGGCTACACCTTC.

The rearrangement uses TRBV28 and TRBJ2-3, with 10 bases aligning to TRBD2. The length of the CDR3 is 16 residues. V lost 6 bases to trimming and J lost 5 bases; unmatched junction nucleotides: 11. The germline CDR1 and CDR2 sequences are MDHEN and SYDVKM. The CDR3 protein is CASRIPLAGWGDTQYF. CDR3 DNA: TGTGCCAGCAGGATTCCACTAGCGGGATGGGGAGATACGCAGTATTTT.

The V and J genes are TRBV6-6 and TRBJ2-2, with 10 bases aligning to TRBD1. In germline, CDR1 is MNHNY, CDR2 SVGAGI (reference sequence). The CDR3 loop spans 18 amino acids. Losses at the gene ends were 4 bases for V and 5 bases for J; bases not matched to a gene: 13. CDR3 region: CASSWGSLGTGATGELFF. CDR3 DNA: TGTGCCAGCAGTTGGGGCTCCCTCGGGACAGGGGCGACCGGGGAGCTGTTTTTT.

The chain carries TRBV7-6 and TRBJ2-5, with TRBD2 identical over 10 bases. The CDR3 extends over 15 amino acids. With V trimmed by 5 bases and J by 3 bases, 6 bases remained unmatched. Germline CDR1 and CDR2: SGHVS and FNYEAQ. The chain's CDR3 is CASSLKRGGKETQYF. The CDR3 bases are TGTGCCAGCAGCCTGAAGCGGGGGGGTAAAGAGACCCAGTACTTC.

The count of this clonotype is one. This chain links TRBV2 with TRBJ2-7; D is unclear. The CDR3 spans 14 residues. The germline V and J ends were trimmed by 8 bases and 3 bases, with 17 bases remaining between them. From germline, CDR1 is SNHLY and CDR2 FYNNEI. CDR3 region: CASRQNSLGYEQYF. The CDR3, as DNA: TGTGCCAGCCGTCAAAATTCCTTGGGCTACGAGCAGTACTTC.

The chain couples TRBV6-2 or TRBV6-3 to TRBJ2-1, with no clear D. The CDR3 is 13 amino acids. From germline, CDR1 is MNHEY and CDR2 SVGEGT. Trimming took 4 bases from V and 4 from J, leaving 8 bases between them. The CDR3 nucleotides read TGTGCCAGCAGTTCCCACGGATACAATGAGCAGTTCTTC. Its translation is CASSSHGYNEQFF.

The chain joins TRBV20-1 to TRBJ1-5, with TRBD1 matching over 7 bases. The germline V gene encodes CDR1 DFQATT and CDR2 SNEGSKA (reference sequence). Losses at the gene ends were 5 bases for V and 10 bases for J; bases not matched to a gene: 11. CDR3 size: 13 residues. As DNA, the CDR3 is TGCAGTGCTTACAGGGGTTCGGATCGCCCCCAGCATTTT. It codes for CSAYRGSDRPQHF.

The chain is built from TRBV7-6 and TRBJ2-7; D is unresolved. The DNA end lines up better with TRBJ2-5; the J call may be wrong. The CDR3 covers 17 residues. Germline V lookup: CDR1 SGHVS, CDR2 FNYEAQ. The CDR3 loop reads CASSPGFGGALGETQYF. The CDR3, as DNA: TGTGCCAGCAGCCCTGGCTTTGGCGGCGCCCTGGGGGAGACCCAGTACTTC.

This rearrangement joins TRBV27 to TRBJ1-1, with D perhaps matching TRBD1 (6 bases). The CDR3 sequence is 13 residues long. CDR1 MNHEY and CDR2 SMNVEV come from the germline V gene (reference sequence). V lost 11 bases and J lost 2, with 15 bases in between. The CDR3 sequence is CAARGGPNTEAFF. The CDR3 DNA is TGTGCCGCACGGGGGGGCCCAAACACTGAAGCTTTCTTT.

This clonotype was seen more than once but under ten times. V and J are TRBV29-1 and TRBJ2-3; 10 bases are a match to TRBD2. V shed 4 bases and J 8 bases; nucleotides not matched to a gene: 15. Germline V gene data show CDR1 as SQVTM and CDR2 as ANQGSEA. CDR3 length: 16 amino acids. In DNA form, the CDR3 reads TGCAGCGTTGGCAGTTCGGCTAGCGGGAGAAGGGCTACGCAGTATTTT. Translating gives CSVGSSASGRRATQYF.

The chain uses TRBV7-2 and TRBJ2-3, with 7 bases lining up with TRBD2. CDR3 length equals 17 residues. CDR1 is SGHTA and CDR2 is FQGNSA in the germline V gene. Germline trimming cut 1 base from V and 2 bases from J; bases unmatched to any gene: 9. The CDR3 DNA reads TGTACCAGCAGCTTAGATCTAGCGGTTTTATCCACAGATACGCAGTATTTT. This gives the protein CTSSLDLAVLSTDTQYF.

V and J are TRBV6-4 and TRBJ2-1; a weak D match, TRBD1 (5 bases). The end of the DNA fits TRBJ2-7 better, so the J call may be wrong. The germline V gene encodes CDR1 MRHNA and CDR2 SNTAGT. The CDR3 runs 13 residues. The CDR3 DNA sequence: TGTGCCAGCAGTGTTGGACACCTGAATGAGCAGTACTTC. Its translation: CASSVGHLNEQYF.